What follows describes a single TCR beta chain. The target antigen is unknown. Clones were sequenced by immunoSEQ multiplex PCR, and TCRdb holds only the in-frame ones, with some missing. The sample shows some 2,100,000 clones, more than 85% of them seen only once. Naive CD8 populations comprised CD45RO-negative cells positively selected for CCR7, excluding terminally differentiated effector memory CD45RA+ cells. Healthy HIV-negative adults with no recent acute infections or vaccinations were recruited as donors. Among the donors, all were Caucasian adults who lived in Nashville, Tennessee. These data belong to a study of shared clonotypes between healthy human individuals. The V end was cut by 0 bases, the J end by 0 bases, with 9 bases between. The CDR3 is made up of 16 amino acids. Germline CDR1 and CDR2: ENHRY and SYGVKD. The study's findings and limits: The study drew on few donors, limiting represented genetic and exposure-history diversity. Rarefaction curves obtained for sorted subsets showed sequencing incomplete despite large depth.

The gene calls are TRBV10-3 and TRBJ2-4; a possible D gene is TRBD2 (5 bases). This receptor was taken from a young man in good health. Some clones in this sample may be carry-over from other donors' samples. Sequencing used naive CD8+ T cells from PBMCs. The CDR3 DNA follows: TGTGCCATCAGTGAGTCGGCCAGCGGAGCCAAAAACATTCAGTACTTC. Amino acids: CAISESASGAKNIQYF.